Each of the 13 T cell receptor beta chains below was sequenced from the same sample in a study of blood T cell repertoires in COVID-19. Assay: immunoSEQ multiplex PCR; the TCRdb copy retains only in-frame clones and omits some. The sample contains over 55,000 clones, approximately 77% of which appear only once. The source material was peripheral blood. The origin of the receptors is a human donor in a cohort sampled during active COVID-19.

The genes are TRBV7-2 and TRBJ1-4; D is uncertain. Trimming left V 4 bases short and J 4 bases short, with 10 bases between. The CDR3 length is 14 residues. Per germline, CDR1 SGHTA and CDR2 FQGNSA. DNA of the CDR3: TGTGCCAGCAGCTCTGACTTCCGTAATGAAAAACTGTTTTTT. This sequence encodes CASSSDFRNEKLFF.

CDR3 sequence reads: CASSYLTGNTEAFF. CDR3 DNA sequence: TGTGCCAGCAGTTACCTGACAGGGAACACTGAAGCTTTCTTT. J is TRBJ1-1 and V is TRBV6-6, with D possibly matching TRBD1 (6 bases). This CDR3 has 14 residues. Germline V gives CDR1 MNHNY, CDR2 SVGAGI (reference sequence). The V gene lost 2 bases and the J gene lost 1 base, with 8 bases spanning the gap.

The chain employs TRBV11-2 and TRBJ2-5, with 11 positions matching TRBD2. Per the germline V gene, CDR1 is SGHAT and CDR2 is FQNNGV. With V trimmed by 3 bases and J by 2 bases, 5 bases remained unmatched. This CDR3 comprises 16 residues. The CDR3 sequence is CASSFSGGAQQETQYF. The DNA for the CDR3 is TGTGCCAGCAGCTTTAGCGGGGGGGCGCAGCAAGAGACCCAGTACTTC.

This chain links TRBV25-1 with TRBJ2-7; maybe TRBD1 (5 bases). Trimming left V 5 bases short and J 7 bases short, with 15 bases between. The CDR3 sequence is 13 residues long. Germline V gene data show CDR1 as MGHDK and CDR2 as SYGVNS. CDR3 region: CASSLTATREQYF. In DNA form, the CDR3 reads TGTGCCAGCAGTTTGACAGCGACCCGGGAGCAGTACTTC.

V gene TRBV23-1 combines with J gene TRBJ1-2; a weak D match, TRBD1 (6 bases). TRBV23-1 counts as an open reading frame of uncertain function. Trimming took off 0 bases at V and 4 bases at J, with 15 bases between the two ends. The CDR3 totals 16 residues. Written as DNA, the CDR3 is TGCGCCAGCAGTCAATCCCAGCGGGGGCAAAGCTATGGCTACACCTTC. Translating gives CASSQSQRGQSYGYTF.

This chain connects TRBV5-1 to TRBJ2-7; 8 bases fit TRBD2. V lost 4 bases, J lost 3 bases, and 9 bases stayed unmatched. This CDR3 comprises 15 residues. The germline CDR1 and CDR2 sequences are SGHRS and YFSETQ. The CDR3 is CASSLGVAGGYEQYF. The CDR3 DNA follows: TGCGCCAGCAGCCTTGGAGTGGCGGGAGGCTACGAGCAGTACTTC.

This clone was observed a handful of times. V gene TRBV5-6 combines with J gene TRBJ1-2, with TRBD1 matching over 7 bases. The CDR3 runs to 15 residues. Trimming cost V 5 bases and J 4 bases; bases outside gene matches: 11. Germline V CDR1 and CDR2: SGHDT, YYEEEE. CDR3 in DNA: TGTGCCAGCAGTCCTACGTTAGGGACAGCCTATGGCTACACCTTC. Amino acid sequence: CASSPTLGTAYGYTF. Filled out from reference TRBV5-6 and TRBJ1-2, the complete variable domain reads DAGVTQSPTHLIKTRGQQVTLRCSPKSGHDTVSWYQQALGQGPQFIFQYYEEEERQRGNFPDRFSGHQFPNYSSELNVNALLLGDSALYLCASSPTLGTAYGYTFGSGTRLTVV.

The V call is TRBV30, the J call TRBJ1-2, with D unresolved. V dropped 3 bases and J dropped 0 bases, with 5 bases sitting between them. The CDR3 has 12 amino acids. Germline CDR1 GTSNPN, CDR2 SVGIG (reference sequence). The CDR3 sequence: CAWRSPNYGYTF. The CDR3 coding sequence is TGTGCCTGGAGGAGCCCTAACTATGGCTACACCTTC. The variable domain in full, completed from reference TRBV30 and TRBJ1-2, reads SQTIHQWPATLVQPVGSPLSLECTVEGTSNPNLYWYRQAAGRGLQLLFYSVGIGQISSEVPQNLSASRPQDRQFILSSKKLLLSDSGFYLCAWRSPNYGYTFGSGTRLTVV.

The chain joins TRBV28 to TRBJ2-5; TRBD2 might be the D (5 bases). Germline V lookup: CDR1 MDHEN, CDR2 SYDVKM. Trimming took off 3 bases at V and 1 base at J, with 18 bases between the two ends. CDR3 length: 17 amino acids. Here the CDR3 DNA reads TGTGCCAGCAGTTTGGGTGTGGACTCGAGGTTCCAAGAGACCCAGTACTTC. Translating it yields CASSLGVDSRFQETQYF.

This chain links TRBV18 with TRBJ2-2, with a possible D match to TRBD2 (6 bases). This CDR3 is built from 13 residues. Trimming pared 3 bases from V and 6 bases from J, leaving 8 bases between. CDR1 and CDR2 (germline): KGHSH, LQKENI. The chain's CDR3 is CASSPGGAGELFF. The CDR3 nucleotides are TGTGCCAGCTCACCGGGAGGCGCCGGGGAGCTGTTTTTT.

The genes are TRBV7-8 and TRBJ1-1; TRBD1 aligns across 11 bases. Per the germline V gene, CDR1 is SGHVS and CDR2 is FQNEAQ. The CDR3 contains 17 residues. Trimming removed 4 bases from V and 0 bases from J; junction bases left unmatched: 7. The CDR3 DNA reads as TGTGCCAGCAGCTCCCGGACAGGGGGCCCCATGAACACTGAAGCTTTCTTT. Translated: CASSSRTGGPMNTEAFF. Filled out from reference TRBV7-8 and TRBJ1-1, the complete variable domain reads GAGVSQSPRYKVAKRGQDVALRCDPISGHVSLFWYQQALGQGPEFLTYFQNEAQLDKSGLPSDRFFAERPEGSVSTLKIQRTQQEDSAVYLCASSSRTGGPMNTEAFFGQGTRLTVV.

The chain has TRBV27 and TRBJ2-3; 7 positions match TRBD1. Unmatched junction bases numbered 11, after V lost 5 bases and J lost 0 bases. The CDR3 is made up of 17 amino acids. Germline V gives CDR1 MNHEY, CDR2 SMNVEV (reference sequence). In nucleotides, the CDR3 is TGTGCCAGCAGTCTCCTGGGGATACAGGGGAGCACAGATACGCAGTATTTT. This gives the protein CASSLLGIQGSTDTQYF.

This chain joins TRBV6-1 and TRBJ1-2; D remains unclear. V was pared by 3 bases and J by 0 bases, with 8 bases between. The CDR3 is 14 residues long. Germline-derived CDR1 and CDR2 are MNHNS and SASEGT. The CDR3 sequence: CASSDTDSNYGYTF. The DNA of the CDR3 is TGTGCCAGCAGTGACACAGATTCTAACTATGGCTACACCTTC.